Presented here are 26 T cell receptor beta chains from one specimen sequenced in a study of T cells after yellow fever vaccination. TCRdb redid the calling of the 5' RACE reads with MiXCR, one entry per CDR3 protein. The sample comprises 300,000 to 400,000 distinct CDR3 sequences, more than 5.5% of which are singletons, and over 14% rests with the top ten. The input for sequencing was PBMCs, taken 5 days after the yellow fever booster vaccination. The receptors come from a man aged 25-45 years who received the YFV17D yellow fever vaccine.

In its sample, this clonotype was seen many times. The chain recombines TRBV27 with TRBJ2-7; 11 bases are shared with TRBD1. Unmatched junction bases numbered 9, after V lost 5 bases and J lost 6 bases. The CDR3 consists of 15 residues. Germline-derived CDR1 and CDR2 are MNHEY and SMNVEV (reference sequence). The CDR3 bases are TGTGCCAGCAGTCTATTACTGGGGACAGGGGGCGAGCAGTACTTC. Amino acids: CASSLLLGTGGEQYF.

The chain uses TRBV7-2 and TRBJ2-7; D is possibly TRBD2 (6 bases). CDR1 is SGHTA, CDR2 FQGNSA, per germline. Trimming removed 1 base at V and 4 bases at J, with 14 bases between. The CDR3 spans 15 residues. This CDR3 is CASSLEGGNLYEQYF. CDR3 nucleotide sequence: TGTGCCAGCAGCTTAGAAGGCGGGAATCTTTACGAGCAGTACTTC.

The chain uses TRBV7-2 and TRBJ2-7; D is uncertain. Trimming shortened V by 3 bases and J by 0 bases, and 9 bases separated the two germline ends. This CDR3 is built from 14 residues. Germline V gives CDR1 SGHTA, CDR2 FQGNSA. The CDR3 coding sequence is TGTGCCAGCAGCTTGTCTGTCAACTCCTACGAGCAGTACTTC. Its protein is CASSLSVNSYEQYF.

This clonotype was observed many times. The chain uses TRBV6-6 and TRBJ2-7; D uncertain. With 6 bases removed from V and 3 bases from J, the gap between germline ends came to 3 bases. CDR3 length: 10 residues. Germline V gene data show CDR1 as MNHNY and CDR2 as SVGAGI (reference sequence). CDR3 sequence: CASRDYEQYF. Written as DNA, the CDR3 is TGTGCCAGCAGGGACTACGAGCAGTACTTC.

The table lists this clonotype with many counts. V and J are TRBV6-1 and TRBJ2-7; 11 bases are shared with TRBD1. Trimming removed 6 bases from V and 4 bases from J; junction bases left unmatched: 14. This CDR3 has 17 residues. The germline V gene encodes CDR1 MNHNS and CDR2 SASEGT. This CDR3 is CASRKEPGTGGRYEQYF. In DNA form, the CDR3 reads TGTGCCAGCAGGAAGGAGCCCGGGACAGGGGGTCGATACGAGCAGTACTTC.

At least ten counts were recorded for this clonotype. The chain combines TRBV5-6 with TRBJ2-5; the D gene could be TRBD1 or TRBD2 (5 bases each). Germline V gene lookup returns CDR1 SGHDT and CDR2 YYEEEE. V dropped 0 bases and J dropped 1 base, with 16 bases sitting between them. This CDR3 is built from 17 residues. CDR3 sequence (DNA): TGTGCCAGCAGCTTGGGTCCAGGAAGGGGACCCCAAGAGACCCAGTACTTC. Protein: CASSLGPGRGPQETQYF.

This clonotype was detected a few times. CDR3 sequence (DNA): TGCGCCAGCAGCTTGGAGGTGGGGCGGGGTGAGCAGTTCTTC. Encoded protein: CASSLEVGRGEQFF. The chain links TRBV5-1 to TRBJ2-1; TRBD2 might be the D (6 bases). Germline CDR1 SGHRS, CDR2 YFSETQ. With 0 bases removed from V and 9 bases from J, the gap between germline ends came to 13 bases. The CDR3 contains 14 residues.

This clonotype was recorded at least ten times. V gene TRBV5-6 combines with J gene TRBJ2-1; either TRBD1 or TRBD2 may supply D (5 bases each). CDR1 and CDR2 from the germline V gene are SGHDT and YYEEEE. Trimming cost V 4 bases and J 1 base, with 9 bases left between them. This CDR3 has 14 amino acids. The CDR3 loop is CASSGWGSYNEQFF. In DNA, the CDR3 is TGTGCCAGCAGCGGTTGGGGGTCCTACAATGAGCAGTTCTTC.

This chain uses TRBV11-2 with TRBJ2-7, with 10 bases fitting TRBD2. The V segment lost 4 bases and the J segment 3 bases; nucleotides outside the gene matches: 6. Germline CDR1 reads SGHAT; CDR2 reads FQNNGV. The CDR3 extends over 15 amino acids. CDR3 DNA sequence: TGTGCCAGCAGCTCCAGGGGACTAGCGAACTACGAGCAGTACTTC. Translation gives CASSSRGLANYEQYF.

At least ten counts were recorded for this clonotype. The rearrangement links TRBV30 to TRBJ2-6, with D unclear. The germline V gene has CDR1 GTSNPN and CDR2 SVGIG (reference sequence). This CDR3 contains 14 residues. Trimming took 1 base from V and 0 from J, leaving 4 bases between them. CDR3 DNA: TGTGCCTGGAGTGGTGGCTCTGGGGCCAACGTCCTGACTTTC. It translates to CAWSGGSGANVLTF.

This clonotype was found many times. V is TRBV7-2 and J is TRBJ2-1; D unresolved. The CDR3 is made up of 14 amino acids. Germline V gene sequence: CDR1 SGHTA, CDR2 FQGNSA. The germline V and J ends were trimmed by 10 bases and 1 base, with 14 bases remaining between them. DNA of the CDR3: TGTGCCACCGCTACGACTCCTTCCTACAATGAGCAGTTCTTC. Protein product: CATATTPSYNEQFF.

The sample holds many counts of this clonotype. The CDR3, as DNA: TGTGCCAGCAGCCCCCCTGTGGACAGCCGGGAGACCCAGTACTTC. Translating gives CASSPPVDSRETQYF. This chain joins TRBV3-1 and TRBJ2-5; a weak D match, TRBD1 (6 bases). This CDR3 is built from 15 residues. Trimming took off 4 bases at V and 5 bases at J, with 17 bases between the two ends. Germline V gene sequence: CDR1 LGHDT, CDR2 YNNKEL (reference sequence).

Many counts were recorded for this clonotype. The rearrangement links TRBV5-1 to TRBJ2-1, with TRBD2 as a possible D gene (6 bases). The CDR3 has 12 amino acids. V gave up 0 bases and J gave up 9 bases, with 7 bases separating them. The germline V gene has CDR1 SGHRS and CDR2 YFSETQ. CDR3 nucleotides: TGCGCCAGCAGCTTGGGGGACTCTGAGCAGTTCTTC. Protein sequence: CASSLGDSEQFF.

This clonotype was found a few times. The chain carries TRBV20-1 and TRBJ2-7; D might be TRBD1 or TRBD2, each matching 5 bases. Germline V gene lookup returns CDR1 DFQATT and CDR2 SNEGSKA (reference sequence). The CDR3 loop spans 15 amino acids. V was trimmed by 3 bases and J by 1 base, leaving 16 bases between them. The CDR3 here is CSASRVLWGSYEQYF. CDR3 nucleotide sequence: TGCAGTGCTAGTCGGGTATTGTGGGGGTCCTACGAGCAGTACTTC.

This clonotype has ten or more counts. V gene TRBV19 combines with J gene TRBJ2-2; 7 positions match TRBD2. The CDR3 totals 14 residues. Germline V gene data show CDR1 as LNHDA and CDR2 as SQIVND (reference sequence). Trimming cost V 9 bases and J 0 bases; bases outside gene matches: 4. The CDR3 sequence is CASVGLANTGELFF. CDR3 sequence (DNA): TGTGCCAGCGTTGGACTAGCGAACACCGGGGAGCTGTTTTTT.

The chain couples TRBV7-2 to TRBJ2-3; unclear D gene. Germline assignment: CDR1 SGHTA and CDR2 FQGNSA. The ends were cut back, 3 bases at V and 6 bases at J, with 10 bases in the middle. This CDR3 spans 13 amino acids. CDR3 residues: CASSFGPKDTQYF. The CDR3 DNA is TGTGCCAGCAGCTTCGGGCCGAAGGATACGCAGTATTTT.

V usage is TRBV7-9 and J usage is TRBJ2-1; 7 nucleotides align to TRBD2. Germline V gene lookup returns CDR1 SEHNR and CDR2 FQNEAQ (reference sequence). The CDR3 contains 17 residues. With 5 bases clipped from V and 1 base from J, the junction kept 11 bases outside the gene matches. The CDR3 loop is CASSPREGRESYNEQFF. CDR3 DNA sequence: TGTGCCAGCAGCCCCAGGGAAGGGAGGGAGTCCTACAATGAGCAGTTCTTC.

This clonotype was counted ten times or more. The genes are TRBV6-1 and TRBJ2-7, with a possible D match to TRBD1 (5 bases). Germline lookup yields CDR1 MNHNS and CDR2 SASEGT. The germline V and J ends were trimmed by 6 bases and 3 bases, with 15 bases remaining between them. The CDR3 contains 14 residues. This CDR3 reads CASRGLGSRYEQYF. The CDR3 nucleotides read TGTGCCAGCAGGGGGCTGGGGTCACGCTACGAGCAGTACTTC.

This clonotype was counted only a few times. The gene calls are TRBV6-2 or TRBV6-3 and TRBJ2-7, with D possibly TRBD2 on 6 matching bases. CDR1 and CDR2 from the germline V gene are MNHEY and SVGEGT. The CDR3 length is 12 residues. V shed 10 bases and J shed 2 bases, with 12 bases lying between them. The CDR3 coding sequence is TGTGCCACCCGTAGACTAGCCTACGAGCAGTACTTC. Translating gives CATRRLAYEQYF.

J is TRBJ2-5 and V is TRBV20-1; D is perhaps TRBD2 (6 bases). V was clipped by 7 bases and J by 7 bases, with 19 bases between them. CDR3 length equals 13 residues. CDR1 and CDR2 (germline): DFQATT, SNEGSKA (reference sequence). The CDR3 reads CSVKQRTGGTQYF. The CDR3 DNA sequence: TGCAGTGTAAAACAAAGGACCGGGGGGACCCAGTACTTC.

This clonotype was detected only a few times. The chain uses TRBV12-3 or TRBV12-4 and TRBJ2-5; D might be TRBD1 or TRBD2, each matching 5 bases. This CDR3 has 15 residues. V dropped 6 bases and J dropped 2 bases, with 16 bases sitting between them. This CDR3 reads CASRLGTTGQETQYF. The CDR3, as DNA: TGTGCCAGCAGACTCGGGACGACGGGGCAAGAGACCCAGTACTTC.

This clonotype was observed a handful of times. This chain connects TRBV30 to TRBJ2-5; D gene ambiguous. The germline gives CDR1 GTSNPN, CDR2 SVGIG (reference sequence). This CDR3 region has 14 residues. The germline V and J ends were trimmed by 0 bases and 1 base, with 9 bases remaining between them. The CDR3 nucleotides read TGTGCCTGGAGTGTTGGGCAAGTCCAAGAGACCCAGTACTTC. It is translated as CAWSVGQVQETQYF.

Only a few counts were recorded for this clonotype. This sequence joins TRBV10-3 and TRBJ2-5, with a possible D match to TRBD1 (5 bases). The CDR3 runs 13 residues. Trimming left V 8 bases short and J 5 bases short, with 15 bases between. In germline, CDR1 is ENHRY, CDR2 SYGVKD. The CDR3 is CAILGAVGETQYF. Here the CDR3 DNA reads TGTGCCATCTTAGGGGCAGTAGGGGAGACCCAGTACTTC.

This chain links TRBV19 with TRBJ2-6; D possibly corresponds to TRBD2 (6 bases). The CDR3 sequence is 16 residues long. Trimming stripped 5 bases from V and 1 base from J, with 12 bases between. The V gene's germline CDR1 is LNHDA and CDR2 SQIVND (reference sequence). CDR3 residues: CASSLAIGSGANVLTF. The CDR3 DNA reads as TGTGCCAGTAGTCTAGCGATTGGGTCTGGGGCCAACGTCCTGACTTTC.

This clonotype has a count of ten or more. The chain employs TRBV15 and TRBJ2-7; 11 nucleotides match TRBD2. Trimming cost V 4 bases and J 1 base; bases outside gene matches: 3. The CDR3 runs to 15 residues. Per the germline V gene, CDR1 is LNHNV and CDR2 is YYDKDF (reference sequence). CDR3 residues: CATSMGLADSYEQYF. As DNA, the CDR3 is TGTGCCACCAGCATGGGACTAGCGGATTCCTACGAGCAGTACTTC.

This sequence joins TRBV7-2 and TRBJ2-1; 8 bases line up with TRBD2. The V segment lost 6 bases and the J segment 8 bases; nucleotides outside the gene matches: 9. Germline CDR1 and CDR2: SGHTA and FQGNSA. The CDR3 covers 14 residues. The chain's CDR3 is CASRARTSRDEQFF. The CDR3 bases are TGTGCCAGCAGGGCTCGGACTAGCCGGGATGAGCAGTTCTTC.